The T cell receptor (beta chain) under discussion was sequenced for a study of technical replicates of blood from four donors. Method: immunoSEQ multiplex PCR; TCRdb's copy keeps in-frame clones and lacks some. This table holds roughly 100,000 clones, under 97% found once. V lost 4 bases and J lost 6; bases outside the gene matches: 2. The CDR3 is 13 amino acids. CDR1 and CDR2 from the germline V gene are SGHTA and FQGNSA. This chain uses TRBV7-2 with TRBJ1-5; TRBD1 agrees at 8 bases. This clonotype was sampled from a human donor in good health. Sequencing input: T cells isolated from PBMCs. The CDR3 region has the DNA TGTGCCAGCAGCTCACAGGGGGGTCAGCCCCAGCATTTT. Amino acids: CASSSQGGQPQHF.